The 2 T cell receptor beta chains below all came from one sample that was sequenced in a study of control samples from healthy donors and cancer patients. TCRdb keeps only in-frame clones here, not all; method: immunoSEQ multiplex PCR. This repertoire shows more than 70,000 clones, approximately 94% found once; its top ten account for about 2.7%. The sequenced sample consisted of blood. The receptors derive from a woman aged 25-40 years in good health.

The gene calls are TRBV12-3 or TRBV12-4 and TRBJ2-3, with no clear D. Trimming stripped 4 bases from V and 0 bases from J, with 5 bases between. The CDR3 covers 13 residues. In DNA, the CDR3 is TGTGCCAGCAGTTCGACAAGCACAGATACGCAGTATTTT. Residues: CASSSTSTDTQYF.

This clone was observed once. The rearrangement uses TRBV30 and TRBJ2-5; D is ambiguous. CDR3 length: 14 amino acids. CDR1 and CDR2 from the germline V gene are GTSNPN and SVGIG (reference sequence). V was cut by 0 bases and J by 1 base, with 9 bases left in between. The CDR3 reads CAWSVYQLQETQYF. CDR3 sequence (DNA): TGTGCCTGGAGTGTATATCAGCTCCAAGAGACCCAGTACTTC.